These T cell receptor beta chains were read from a single sample in a study of T cell responses to AZD1222 COVID-19 vaccine. Sequenced by immunoSEQ multiplex PCR; TCRdb stores in-frame clones only, minus some. Counted here are 100,000 or so clones, 65% to 90% occurring once; the ten biggest clones make up roughly 6.5%. The sample was peripheral blood, taken on day 0 of AZD1222 vaccination. The receptors originated from an adult in good health. Both conserved end residues are part of each CDR3. A D gene is named only where the DNA matches it firmly. A clone size is listed for some rows: how often the clone was seen (once, few, many), or a class if it is expanded.

D: NA
J: TRBJ1-2
V: TRBV7-8
size: NA
DNA: TGTGCCAGCAGCTTAATCCAGGGAAGTGCTAACTATGGCTACACCTTC
CDR3: CASSLIQGSANYGYTF

D: NA
J: TRBJ1-5
V: TRBV27
size: NA
DNA: TGTGCCAGCAGTTTAGGGGTTGGGGTGAGCAATCAGCCCCAGCATTTT
CDR3: CASSLGVGVSNQPQHF

D: TRBD2
J: TRBJ2-3
V: TRBV5-5
size: NA
DNA: TGTGCCAGCAGCACCAACCTCGGACTAGCGGGAGCGGGAGATACGCAGTATTTT
CDR3: CASSTNLGLAGAGDTQYF

D: NA
J: TRBJ2-2
V: TRBV11-2
size: NA
DNA: TGTGCCAGCAGCTTCCCGGTAGCGAACACCGGGGAGCTGTTTTTT
CDR3: CASSFPVANTGELFF

D: NA
J: TRBJ2-7
V: TRBV7-2
size: NA
DNA: TGTGCCAGCAGCTTAGAAAGGGGTGACGAGCAGTACTTC
CDR3: CASSLERGDEQYF

D: NA
J: TRBJ1-2
V: TRBV5-1
size: NA
DNA: TGCGCCAGCAGCGGAGGACAGCCAGACTATGGCTACACCTTC
CDR3: CASSGGQPDYGYTF

D: NA
J: TRBJ1-1
V: TRBV4-1
size: NA
DNA: TGCGCCAGCGGGGAGACTGAAGCTTTCTTT
CDR3: CASGETEAFF

D: TRBD1
J: TRBJ2-6
V: TRBV30
size: NA
DNA: TGTGCCTGGAGTGTCACTCGGACAGGGGGTTCTGGGGCCAACGTCCTGACTTTC
CDR3: CAWSVTRTGGSGANVLTF

D: TRBD2
J: TRBJ2-7
V: TRBV19
size: NA
DNA: TGTGCCAGTAGTATAATCGGCGGGGGCTCCTACGAGCAGTACTTC
CDR3: CASSIIGGGSYEQYF

D: TRBD2
J: TRBJ2-1
V: TRBV4-1
size: NA
DNA: TGCGCCAGCAGCCGGACTAGCGCCACCAATTATTACAATGAGCAGTTCTTC
CDR3: CASSRTSATNYYNEQFF

D: NA
J: TRBJ2-1
V: TRBV7-9
size: NA
DNA: TGTGCCAGCAGCAGAACAGAGACCTACAATGAGCAGTTCTTC
CDR3: CASSRTETYNEQFF

D: NA
J: TRBJ2-1
V: TRBV7-2
size: few
DNA: TGTGCCAGCAGGGCCGGGACTCTACGCAATGAGCAGTTCTTC
CDR3: CASRAGTLRNEQFF

D: NA
J: TRBJ2-1
V: TRBV4-3
size: NA
DNA: TGCGCCAGCAGCCACTCAGGGGGGGGAGGCAATGAGCAGTTCTTC
CDR3: CASSHSGGGGNEQFF

D: TRBD2
J: TRBJ2-1
V: TRBV7-3
size: NA
DNA: TGTGCCAGCAGCCCTAATAGCGGGAGCCGCAATGAGCAGTTCTTC
CDR3: CASSPNSGSRNEQFF

D: NA
J: TRBJ1-3
V: TRBV6-6
size: NA
DNA: TGTGCCAGCAGTAGCGGTACAGGGAGTAACACCATATATTTT
CDR3: CASSSGTGSNTIYF

D: NA
J: TRBJ1-4
V: TRBV6-1
size: NA
DNA: TGTGCCAGCAGTGAAGCGGGCACAACAACTAATGAAAAACTGTTTTTT
CDR3: CASSEAGTTTNEKLFF

D: NA
J: TRBJ2-7
V: TRBV3-1/TRBV3-2
size: NA
DNA: TGTGCCAGCAGCCAAGGGGGCAGCCGGGTGGAGCAGTACTTC
CDR3: CASSQGGSRVEQYF

D: TRBD2
J: TRBJ2-7
V: TRBV4-3
size: NA
DNA: TGCGCCAGCAGCTCCGCTAGCGGGAACTACGAGCAGTACTTC
CDR3: CASSSASGNYEQYF

D: TRBD2
J: TRBJ2-4
V: TRBV15
size: NA
DNA: TGTGCCACCAGCAGAGATTGGGGACTAAATGGGTTGGCCAAAAACATTCAGTACTTC
CDR3: CATSRDWGLNGLAKNIQYF

D: TRBD2
J: TRBJ2-7
V: TRBV3-1/TRBV3-2
size: once
DNA: TGTGCCAGCAGCTTTGGGAGTAGCGGGAGCCCCTACGAGCAGTACTTC
CDR3: CASSFGSSGSPYEQYF

D: NA
J: TRBJ1-5
V: TRBV3-1/TRBV3-2
size: NA
DNA: TGTGCCAGCAGCCAACAGGGTTTCAATCAGCCCCAGCATTTT
CDR3: CASSQQGFNQPQHF

D: NA
J: TRBJ2-5
V: TRBV4-1
size: few
DNA: TGCGCCAGCAGCCTGGACTACCGCTATCAAGAGACCCAGTACTTC
CDR3: CASSLDYRYQETQYF

D: TRBD1
J: TRBJ1-1
V: TRBV6-2/TRBV6-3
size: NA
DNA: TGTGCCAGCAGTACGAGACAGGGGAACACTGAAGCTTTCTTT
CDR3: CASSTRQGNTEAFF

D: NA
J: TRBJ2-7
V: TRBV6-5
size: NA
DNA: TGTGCCAGCAGACTAAATTTCGACGGATCCTACGAGCAGTACTTC
CDR3: CASRLNFDGSYEQYF

D: NA
J: TRBJ2-1
V: TRBV6-5
size: NA
DNA: TGTGCCAGCAGTTACTCTCGGCCCGTCGGCTATGAGCAGTTCTTC
CDR3: CASSYSRPVGYEQFF

D: NA
J: TRBJ1-1
V: TRBV24-1
size: NA
DNA: TGTGCCACCAGTGATTCGGACGGACTTGAAGCTTTCTTT
CDR3: CATSDSDGLEAFF

D: NA
J: TRBJ1-5
V: TRBV12-3/TRBV12-4
size: NA
DNA: TGTGCCAGCAGTTTAGTACAGCATCAGCCCCAGCATTTT
CDR3: CASSLVQHQPQHF

D: TRBD1
J: TRBJ2-7
V: TRBV24-1
size: NA
DNA: TGTGCCACCAGTGATCCCTCCGGGACAGAACGGGGCGAGCAGTACTTC
CDR3: CATSDPSGTERGEQYF

D: TRBD1
J: TRBJ2-7
V: TRBV11-2
size: once
DNA: TGTGCCAGCAGCTTAGGCGGGACAGGGGGTTATGAGCAGTACTTC
CDR3: CASSLGGTGGYEQYF